These 14 T cell receptor beta chains originate from one sample sequenced in a study of T-cell reconstitution after alpha-beta-depleted transplantation in children. This sample's TCRbeta library carried unique molecular identifier barcodes. TCRdb used MiXCR to reprocess the PCR reads, holding one entry per CDR3 protein. There are about 980,000 distinct CDR3 sequences in the sample; under 30% occur only once, and 28% lies in the top ten. The material sequenced was PBMCs, mostly from graft donor cells, taken 360 days after TCRalphabeta/CD19-depleted stem cell transplant. The receptors were gathered from a boy under two years old who had a stem cell transplant for SCID, so the T cells may come from the graft donor.

The V call is TRBV28, the J call TRBJ2-4; weak D call: TRBD2 (6 bases). Germline loops: CDR1 MDHEN, CDR2 SYDVKM. The ends were cut back, 3 bases at V and 7 bases at J, with 13 bases in the middle. This CDR3 has 14 residues. This chain's CDR3 is CASSFGGGNNIQYF. In nucleotides, the CDR3 is TGTGCCAGCAGTTTCGGTGGGGGGAATAACATTCAGTACTTC.

The chain employs TRBV10-3 and TRBJ2-5; 13 bases line up with TRBD2. CDR1 and CDR2 from the germline V gene are ENHRY and SYGVKD. Trimming removed 0 bases from V and 3 bases from J; junction bases left unmatched: 1. The CDR3 extends over 16 amino acids. CDR3 residues: CAISESTSGGKETQYF. The CDR3 DNA is TGTGCCATCAGTGAGTCGACTAGCGGGGGGAAAGAGACCCAGTACTTC.

This clonotype was counted a few times. This CDR3 is CASSPRDISSGANVLTF. CDR3 nucleotide sequence: TGTGCCAGCAGCCCCCGGGACATAAGCTCTGGGGCCAACGTCCTGACTTTC. The rearrangement uses TRBV7-9 and TRBJ2-6, with D possibly matching TRBD1 (6 bases). The V gene's germline CDR1 is SEHNR and CDR2 FQNEAQ (reference sequence). V shed 5 bases and J shed 0 bases, with 14 bases lying between them. The CDR3 has 17 amino acids.

This sequence joins TRBV6-1 and TRBJ2-1, with 8 bases that match TRBD2. J lost 5 bases, V lost 6 bases, and 6 bases had no gene match. Germline V lookup: CDR1 MNHNS, CDR2 SASEGT. The CDR3 sequence is 14 residues long. The CDR3 sequence: CASSLTSVNNEQFF. The CDR3 bases are TGTGCCAGCAGCCTGACTAGCGTGAACAATGAGCAGTTCTTC.

The chain combines TRBV2 with TRBJ2-3; possible D gene TRBD1, 5 bases. From germline, CDR1 is SNHLY and CDR2 FYNNEI. The V end lost 7 bases, the J end lost 4 bases, and 15 bases lay between the germline ends. The CDR3 contains 14 residues. CDR3 region: CASKGLGKADTQYF. CDR3 DNA sequence: TGTGCCAGCAAGGGGCTGGGTAAGGCAGATACGCAGTATTTT.

CDR3 bases: TGTGCCAGCAACATCCGGGACAACGTATACTACGAGCAGTACTTC. Translating it yields CASNIRDNVYYEQYF. V gene TRBV5-6 combines with J gene TRBJ2-7, with D possibly TRBD1 on 6 matching bases. V lost 6 bases to trimming and J lost 3 bases, with 19 bases between them. CDR3 length: 15 residues. In germline, CDR1 is SGHDT, CDR2 YYEEEE.

V gene TRBV25-1 combines with J gene TRBJ2-3; the match to TRBD2 covers 10 bases. The ends lost 10 bases at V and 6 bases at J; junction bases unmatched: 16. The CDR3 has 16 residues. Germline V gene lookup returns CDR1 MGHDK and CDR2 SYGVNS. CDR3 loop: CAMGSYSGGVTDTQYF. CDR3 DNA sequence: TGTGCCATGGGCTCCTACAGCGGGGGGGTGACGGATACGCAGTATTTT.

This clonotype turned up a few times. The rearrangement joins TRBV7-8 to TRBJ2-3; D is unresolved. The CDR3 is made up of 15 amino acids. Germline loops: CDR1 SGHVS, CDR2 FQNEAQ. Trimming shortened V by 0 bases and J by 5 bases, and 12 bases separated the two germline ends. CDR3 DNA sequence: TGTGCCAGCAGCTTAGCGCCCCACGCACAAGATACGCAGTATTTT. It yields the protein CASSLAPHAQDTQYF. The full variable domain, its missing parts supplied by reference TRBV7-8 and TRBJ2-3, is GAGVSQSPRYKVAKRGQDVALRCDPISGHVSLFWYQQALGQGPEFLTYFQNEAQLDKSGLPSDRFFAERPEGSVSTLKIQRTQQEDSAVYLCASSLAPHAQDTQYFGPGTRLTVL.

The table lists this clonotype with many counts. The chain combines TRBV12-3 or TRBV12-4 with TRBJ2-7; 7 nucleotides line up with TRBD2. V dropped 3 bases and J dropped 2; count of bases not matched to a gene: 7. This CDR3 region has 15 residues. The CDR3 nucleotides read TGTGCCAGCAGTTTCCCGACTAGCCAAACCTACGAGCAGTACTTC. Its protein product is CASSFPTSQTYEQYF.

This clonotype showed up just a few times. V usage is TRBV7-9 and J usage is TRBJ2-1; D call uncertain. CDR1 is SEHNR, CDR2 FQNEAQ, per germline (reference sequence). The CDR3 runs 14 residues. Between the trimmed V and J ends, which lost 2 bases and 3 bases, there was a span of 8 bases. CDR3 sequence: CASSLTQVYNEQFF. The CDR3 DNA follows: TGTGCCAGCAGCTTAACCCAGGTCTACAATGAGCAGTTCTTC.

In this sample, this clonotype turned up a few times. V is TRBV27 and J is TRBJ2-3, with 8 positions matching TRBD1. J was trimmed by 4 bases and V by 5 bases; bases with no gene match: 8. This CDR3 has 15 residues. CDR1 and CDR2 from the germline V gene are MNHEY and SMNVEV (reference sequence). CDR3 DNA: TGTGCCAGCAGTCTACGGACAGGGAACCCAGATACGCAGTATTTT. Protein sequence: CASSLRTGNPDTQYF.

CDR3 in DNA: TGCGCCAGCAGCTTAGAAGCTCAGCCTGGGGGGACCCAGTACTTC. Translation gives CASSLEAQPGGTQYF. This rearrangement joins TRBV5-1 to TRBJ2-5; the D gene could be TRBD1 or TRBD2 (5 bases each). Per germline, CDR1 SGHRS and CDR2 YFSETQ. This CDR3 comprises 15 residues. Trimming shortened V by 2 bases and J by 7 bases, and 18 bases separated the two germline ends.

V is TRBV7-2 and J is TRBJ2-6; D is undetermined. From germline, CDR1 is SGHTA and CDR2 FQGNSA. The length of the CDR3 is 12 residues. The germline V and J ends were trimmed by 0 bases and 11 bases, with 5 bases remaining between them. The CDR3 bases are TGTGCCAGCAGCTTAGCTTCATACGTCCTGACTTTC. It is translated as CASSLASYVLTF.

The CDR3 here is CASSYSGFNYEQFF. CDR3 sequence (DNA): TGTGCCAGCAGTTATAGCGGGTTCAACTATGAGCAGTTCTTC. This sequence joins TRBV6-2 or TRBV6-3 and TRBJ2-1; 7 nucleotides line up with TRBD2. The CDR3 is made up of 14 amino acids. V lost 3 bases, J lost 8 bases, and 7 bases stayed unmatched. Per the germline V gene, CDR1 is MNHEY and CDR2 is SVGEGT.